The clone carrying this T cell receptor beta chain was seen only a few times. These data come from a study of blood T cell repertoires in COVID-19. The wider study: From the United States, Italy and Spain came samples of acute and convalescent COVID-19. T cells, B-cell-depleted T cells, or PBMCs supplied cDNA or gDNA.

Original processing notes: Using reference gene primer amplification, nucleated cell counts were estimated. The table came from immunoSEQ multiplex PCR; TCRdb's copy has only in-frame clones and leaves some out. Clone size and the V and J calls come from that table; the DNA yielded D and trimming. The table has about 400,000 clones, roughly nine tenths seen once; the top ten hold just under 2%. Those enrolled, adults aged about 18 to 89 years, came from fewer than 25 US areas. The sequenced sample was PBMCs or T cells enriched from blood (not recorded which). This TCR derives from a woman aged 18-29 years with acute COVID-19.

CDR3 DNA: TGTGCCAGCAGCTCCACCGGGACAGGGTCGGAAAAACTGTTTTTT. It specifies CASSSTGTGSEKLFF. This chain uses TRBV7-9 with TRBJ1-4; 9 nucleotides match TRBD1. CDR1 and CDR2 from the germline V gene are SEHNR and FQNEAQ (reference sequence). J lost 8 bases, V lost 4 bases, and 8 bases had no gene match. This CDR3 comprises 15 residues.